Each of the 26 T cell receptor beta chains below was sequenced from the same sample in a study of blood T cell repertoires in COVID-19. Produced via immunoSEQ multiplex PCR; TCRdb's table is partial and in-frame only. The sample consists of about 140,000 clones, about 80% of them appearing once. The specimen was PBMCs or T cells enriched from blood (not recorded which). The receptors were sampled from a woman aged 50 to 60 who had recovered from COVID-19.

V and J are TRBV29-1 and TRBJ1-1; D call uncertain. Per the germline V gene, CDR1 is SQVTM and CDR2 is ANQGSEA. V lost 7 bases and J 1 base, leaving 16 bases between the germline ends. This CDR3 is built from 14 residues. The CDR3: CSAQFRAGNTEAFF. The CDR3 DNA reads as TGCAGCGCCCAATTCCGGGCGGGGAACACTGAAGCTTTCTTT.

The genes are TRBV27 and TRBJ2-7; TRBD1 agrees at 11 bases. This CDR3 comprises 16 residues. Germline V CDR1 and CDR2: MNHEY, SMNVEV (reference sequence). The ends lost 3 bases at V and 12 bases at J; junction bases unmatched: 16. CDR3 in amino acids: CASSFTGQGAESDRYF. CDR3 in DNA: TGTGCCAGCAGTTTCACTGGACAGGGGGCCGAATCCGACCGGTACTTC.

This clone was observed once. The chain has TRBV5-1 and TRBJ2-3, with a tentative D call TRBD1 (6 bases). The V end lost 0 bases, the J end lost 2 bases, and 10 bases lay between the germline ends. The CDR3 runs to 15 residues. The germline V gene encodes CDR1 SGHRS and CDR2 YFSETQ. The CDR3 nucleotides read TGCGCCAGCAGCTTGGCAGGGGCCCCCACAGATACGCAGTATTTT. The encoded protein is CASSLAGAPTDTQYF.

The chain couples TRBV18 to TRBJ1-2; D is undetermined. The CDR3 contains 16 residues. CDR1 is KGHSH, CDR2 LQKENI, per germline. The V gene lost 2 bases and the J gene lost 0 bases, with 13 bases spanning the gap. For the CDR3, the DNA is TGTGCCAGCTCACCAGAAGACATAACGACTAACTATGGCTACACCTTC. It encodes CASSPEDITTNYGYTF.

The chain uses TRBV29-1 and TRBJ1-1; perhaps TRBD1 as D (6 bases). Germline CDR1 reads SQVTM; CDR2 reads ANQGSEA. V was cut by 2 bases and J by 6 bases, with 10 bases left in between. The CDR3 is made up of 12 amino acids. In nucleotides, the CDR3 is TGCAGCGTTGAACAGGGGTCTTCTGAAGCTTTCTTT. Translating gives CSVEQGSSEAFF.

The chain links TRBV30 to TRBJ1-4, with TRBD1 as a possible D gene (5 bases). CDR1 and CDR2 (germline): GTSNPN, SVGIG (reference sequence). This CDR3 has 13 amino acids. The ends were cut back, 5 bases at V and 8 bases at J, with 15 bases in the middle. The CDR3, as DNA: TGTGCCTGGGCAGGAGGGGCTGGGGAAAAACTGTTTTTT. The encoded protein is CAWAGGAGEKLFF.

The J gene is TRBJ2-2, the V gene TRBV11-1; D is possibly TRBD1 (6 bases). This CDR3 has 14 amino acids. Germline assignment: CDR1 SGHAT and CDR2 FQDESV (reference sequence). Trimming took off 3 bases at V and 6 bases at J, with 11 bases between the two ends. The CDR3 region has the DNA TGTGCCAGCAGCTTTTCAGGGGAGCCCGGGGAGCTGTTTTTT. Translating gives CASSFSGEPGELFF.

The chain has TRBV25-1 and TRBJ1-4; D is unresolved. With 6 bases removed from V and 5 bases from J, the gap between germline ends came to 10 bases. CDR1 is MGHDK and CDR2 is SYGVNS in the germline V gene. The CDR3 runs 13 residues. The CDR3: CASRQTLNEKLFF. CDR3 bases: TGTGCCAGCAGACAGACCCTGAATGAAAAACTGTTTTTT.

V and J are TRBV2 and TRBJ2-5, with D perhaps matching TRBD1 (6 bases). V lost 3 bases and J 5 bases, leaving 10 bases between the germline ends. Per the germline V gene, CDR1 is SNHLY and CDR2 is FYNNEI. The CDR3 loop spans 13 amino acids. CDR3 in DNA: TGTGCCAGCAGTGATACAGGGTCGGAGACCCAGTACTTC. Its translation is CASSDTGSETQYF.

The rearrangement joins TRBV2 to TRBJ2-3; maybe TRBD2 (7 bases). The V end lost 9 bases, the J end lost 0 bases, and 13 bases lay between the germline ends. This CDR3 spans 14 amino acids. Germline V lookup: CDR1 SNHLY, CDR2 FYNNEI. CDR3 protein: CASGGAISTDTQYF. CDR3 DNA sequence: TGTGCCAGTGGGGGGGCCATAAGCACAGATACGCAGTATTTT.

The chain carries TRBV14 and TRBJ2-5; a possible D gene is TRBD2 (6 bases). The V and J ends lost 1 base and 3 bases respectively, with 12 bases between them. CDR3 length: 15 amino acids. Germline V gives CDR1 SGHDN, CDR2 FVKESK. CDR3 sequence reads: CASSQGGWREETQYF. DNA of the CDR3: TGTGCCAGCAGCCAAGGCGGTTGGAGGGAAGAGACCCAGTACTTC.

The rearrangement links TRBV6-5 to TRBJ1-3, with 10 bases matching TRBD1. There are 15 residues in the CDR3. Trimming removed 4 bases from V and 7 bases from J; junction bases left unmatched: 7. Per germline, CDR1 MNHEY and CDR2 SVGAGI. CDR3 region: CASSSADRGMNTIYF. The CDR3 DNA follows: TGTGCCAGCAGTTCGGCGGACAGGGGGATGAACACCATATATTTT.

This clone was detected ten times or more. The chain links TRBV2 to TRBJ1-5; D perhaps matches TRBD1 (6 bases). Trimming removed 8 bases from V and 0 bases from J, with 14 bases in between. CDR1 SNHLY and CDR2 FYNNEI come from the germline V gene. CDR3 length equals 15 residues. The CDR3 spells CASGGGELSNQPQHF. DNA for the CDR3: TGTGCCAGCGGCGGGGGCGAGCTTAGCAATCAGCCCCAGCATTTT.

This clone has a handful of counts. The chain couples TRBV7-9 to TRBJ2-1; 7 bases agree with TRBD1. V shed 5 bases and J 1 base; nucleotides not matched to a gene: 5. This CDR3 comprises 15 residues. Looked up from germline, CDR1 is SEHNR and CDR2 is FQNEAQ (reference sequence). The CDR3 loop reads CASSPWTGSYNEQFF. The CDR3 nucleotides are TGTGCCAGCAGCCCCTGGACAGGTTCCTACAATGAGCAGTTCTTC.

The V and J genes are TRBV7-8 and TRBJ1-5, with unresolved D. V shed 0 bases and J shed 3 bases, with 9 bases lying between them. The CDR3 totals 15 residues. Germline assignment: CDR1 SGHVS and CDR2 FQNEAQ. CDR3 loop: CASSLAGVINQPQHF. For the CDR3, the DNA is TGTGCCAGCAGCTTAGCTGGAGTAATCAATCAGCCCCAGCATTTT. The full variable domain, in which reference TRBV7-8 and TRBJ1-5 provide the parts outside the CDR3, is GAGVSQSPRYKVAKRGQDVALRCDPISGHVSLFWYQQALGQGPEFLTYFQNEAQLDKSGLPSDRFFAERPEGSVSTLKIQRTQQEDSAVYLCASSLAGVINQPQHFGDGTRLSIL.

The chain uses TRBV27 and TRBJ1-2, with 7 bases matching TRBD1. Looked up from germline, CDR1 is MNHEY and CDR2 is SMNVEV (reference sequence). The CDR3 spans 15 residues. J lost 0 bases, V lost 4 bases, and 5 bases had no gene match. CDR3 sequence (DNA): TGTGCCAGCAGTTCCACAGGGGAAGCTAACTATGGCTACACCTTC. Residues: CASSSTGEANYGYTF.

This chain links TRBV3-1 (or the pseudogene TRBV3-2) with TRBJ1-1, with D tentatively TRBD1 (5 bases). Germline CDR1 LGHDT, CDR2 YNNKEL (reference sequence). Trimming removed 5 bases from V and 1 base from J, with 17 bases in between. The CDR3 loop spans 16 amino acids. The CDR3 coding sequence is TGTGCCAGCAGCTCCGCGGGGACGCCGAGGAACACTGAAGCTTTCTTT. This encodes CASSSAGTPRNTEAFF.

J is TRBJ2-7 and V is TRBV11-3; 10 nucleotides agree with TRBD2. The trim removed 1 base at V and 3 bases at J, leaving 6 bases unmatched. The germline gives CDR1 SGHNT, CDR2 YENEEA. CDR3 length: 16 residues. CDR3 nucleotide sequence: TGTGCCAGCAGCTTAGCCTCACTAGCGGGGTTCTACGAGCAGTACTTC. Translated, it gives CASSLASLAGFYEQYF.

This clone was picked up a small number of times. Other nucleotide sequences in the sample specify the same CDR3. This rearrangement joins TRBV25-1 to TRBJ2-7; 8 bases align to TRBD1. V gave up 8 bases and J gave up 3 bases; unmatched junction bases: 3. This CDR3 has 12 amino acids. The V gene's germline CDR1 is MGHDK and CDR2 SYGVNS. Here the CDR3 DNA reads TGTGCCAGCTCCGGACAGGGCTACGAGCAGTACTTC. Protein product: CASSGQGYEQYF.

This chain links TRBV6-5 with TRBJ2-7, with a weak D call TRBD1 (6 bases). This CDR3 has 14 residues. The V end was cut by 9 bases, the J end by 2 bases, with 17 bases between. Germline V gene data show CDR1 as MNHEY and CDR2 as SVGAGI. CDR3 sequence reads: CASSATGDTYEQYF. CDR3 nucleotide sequence: TGTGCCAGTTCCGCGACAGGTGACACCTACGAGCAGTACTTC.

V usage is TRBV2 and J usage is TRBJ2-3, with 8 bases that match TRBD2. This CDR3 comprises 16 residues. Per germline, CDR1 SNHLY and CDR2 FYNNEI. V gave up 2 bases and J gave up 6 bases; unmatched junction bases: 10. The CDR3 spells CASSELVTSARDTQYF. The CDR3 nucleotides are TGTGCCAGCAGTGAACTAGTGACTAGCGCCAGGGATACGCAGTATTTT.

The V gene is TRBV7-9, the J gene TRBJ1-2; TRBD1 matches 9 bases. This CDR3 is 16 amino acids long. With V trimmed by 7 bases and J by 2 bases, 11 bases remained unmatched. Germline-derived CDR1 and CDR2 are SEHNR and FQNEAQ (reference sequence). This chain's CDR3 is CASTEDRQGDNYGYTF. DNA of the CDR3: TGTGCCAGCACAGAAGACAGACAGGGGGACAACTATGGCTACACCTTC.

J is TRBJ2-7 and V is TRBV28; 7 bases fit TRBD1. The J segment lost 2 bases and the V segment lost 4 bases, leaving 5 bases of the junction unmatched. The CDR3 has 14 amino acids. The germline gives CDR1 MDHEN, CDR2 SYDVKM. The CDR3 reads CASSSYRGPYEQYF. The CDR3, as DNA: TGTGCCAGCAGTTCTTACAGGGGCCCCTACGAGCAGTACTTC.

The chain combines TRBV6-5 with TRBJ2-7, with TRBD2 matching 7 bases. Trimming cost V 5 bases and J 5 bases; bases outside gene matches: 6. From germline, CDR1 is MNHEY and CDR2 SVGAGI. The CDR3 consists of 13 residues. The DNA for the CDR3 is TGTGCCAGCAGTCGGACTAGGATCAACGAGCAGTACTTC. Translation: CASSRTRINEQYF.

The V and J genes are TRBV3-1 (or the pseudogene TRBV3-2) and TRBJ1-1, with 7 bases aligning to TRBD1. Germline CDR1 is LGHDT and CDR2 is YNNKEL (reference sequence). The length of the CDR3 is 13 residues. V was pared by 3 bases and J by 3 bases, with 1 base of the junction left unmatched. Here the CDR3 DNA reads TGTGCCAGCAGCCAGGGGACAGACACTGAAGCTTTCTTT. Translated: CASSQGTDTEAFF.

V usage is TRBV5-1 and J usage is TRBJ1-1, with 7 bases aligning to TRBD1. V lost 4 bases, J lost 4 bases, and 7 bases stayed unmatched. CDR3 length: 14 residues. CDR1 is SGHRS, CDR2 YFSETQ, per germline. CDR3 in DNA: TGCGCCAGCAGCAGACAGGGCAGGAGCACTGAAGCTTTCTTT. Amino acid sequence: CASSRQGRSTEAFF.